The 26 T cell receptor beta chains listed next were all sequenced from one sample in a study of radiation and T cells in renal cell carcinoma. Time point denoted: baseline pretreatment blood. Treatment reported: 15 Gy SBRT to primary tumor, nephrectomy 4 weeks later. Repertoires were generated with immunoSEQ multiplex PCR, while TCRdb's copy carries only in-frame clones and drops some. The sample has 110,000 to 150,000 clones, more than 70% seen once; the top ten hold about 12%. Sequencing used blood, obtained from a patient whose treatment included radiotherapy and nephrectomy. The receptor set was obtained from a woman between 50 and 59 years old with renal cell carcinoma.

J is TRBJ2-1 and V is TRBV6-1; TRBD1 might be the D (6 bases). CDR1 is MNHNS, CDR2 SASEGT, per germline. Trimming took off 2 bases at V and 3 bases at J, with 14 bases between the two ends. The CDR3 is 16 amino acids. The CDR3 here is CASSESGQSYYNEQFF. The CDR3 bases are TGTGCCAGCAGTGAATCGGGACAAAGCTACTACAATGAGCAGTTCTTC.

The chain uses TRBV5-1 and TRBJ2-3; 7 bases match TRBD2. The CDR3 is 15 amino acids. The germline CDR1 and CDR2 sequences are SGHRS and YFSETQ. The V gene end was trimmed by 9 bases and the J gene end by 0 bases; junction bases not matched to a gene: 10. The CDR3 coding sequence is TGCGCCACCACCAGAAGCGGGAAAAGCACAGATACGCAGTATTTT. It yields the protein CATTRSGKSTDTQYF.

The rearrangement links TRBV7-9 to TRBJ2-5; D assignment may be TRBD1 or TRBD2 (5 bases each). Germline V lookup: CDR1 SEHNR, CDR2 FQNEAQ (reference sequence). The CDR3 covers 13 residues. Trimming shortened V by 5 bases and J by 6 bases, and 13 bases separated the two germline ends. DNA for the CDR3: TGTGCCAGCAGCAACCAGGGAGTACAGACCCAGTACTTC. This gives the protein CASSNQGVQTQYF.

The chain is built from TRBV2 and TRBJ2-2, with 9 bases matching TRBD2. The germline CDR1 and CDR2 sequences are SNHLY and FYNNEI. J lost 6 bases, V lost 5 bases, and 4 bases had no gene match. This CDR3 is 14 amino acids long. The CDR3 DNA is TGTGCCAGCAGTTGGGGACTAGCCCCCGGGGAGCTGTTTTTT. Encoded protein: CASSWGLAPGELFF.

This CDR3 is CASSFSTGNSGELFF. CDR3 nucleotide sequence: TGTGCCAGCAGTTTCTCGACGGGAAACTCTGGGGAGCTGTTTTTT. V and J are TRBV27 and TRBJ2-2, with TRBD2 as a possible D gene (5 bases). The V end was cut by 3 bases, the J end by 8 bases, with 16 bases between. Looked up from germline, CDR1 is MNHEY and CDR2 is SMNVEV (reference sequence). This CDR3 region has 15 residues.

The V gene is TRBV30, the J gene TRBJ2-3; D gene ambiguous. The germline V gene encodes CDR1 GTSNPN and CDR2 SVGIG (reference sequence). V was cut by 8 bases and J by 6 bases, with 15 bases left in between. The CDR3 has 12 amino acids. The DNA for the CDR3 is TGTGCCCTGGGAAAGGGTGATGATACGCAGTATTTT. Amino acids: CALGKGDDTQYF.

This sequence joins TRBV5-4 and TRBJ1-1, with D unresolved. Looked up from germline, CDR1 is SGHNT and CDR2 is YYREEE (reference sequence). This CDR3 is built from 14 residues. V lost 2 bases, J lost 2 bases, and 10 bases lay in between. CDR3: CASSFREQNTEAFF. CDR3 DNA sequence: TGTGCCAGCAGCTTTAGGGAGCAAAACACTGAAGCTTTCTTT. The whole variable domain, remainder taken from reference TRBV5-4 and TRBJ1-1, is ETGVTQSPTHLIKTRGQQVTLRCSSQSGHNTVSWYQQALGQGPQFIFQYYREEENGRGNFPPRFSGLQFPNYSSELNVNALELDDSALYLCASSFREQNTEAFFGQGTRLTVV.

V usage is TRBV7-3 and J usage is TRBJ1-4; D is perhaps TRBD1 (5 bases). This CDR3 region has 16 residues. V lost 5 bases, J lost 0 bases, and 13 bases lay in between. Germline lookup yields CDR1 SGHTA and CDR2 FQGTGA. The chain's CDR3 is CASSADSFATNEKLFF. The DNA of the CDR3 is TGTGCCAGCAGCGCCGACAGCTTCGCAACTAATGAAAAACTGTTTTTT.

The genes are TRBV2 and TRBJ1-3; 8 bases align to TRBD1. Germline lookup yields CDR1 SNHLY and CDR2 FYNNEI. The CDR3 contains 15 residues. J lost 1 base, V lost 8 bases, and 7 bases had no gene match. The CDR3 sequence is CASLNRGVSGNTIYF. As DNA, the CDR3 is TGTGCCAGCTTAAACAGGGGGGTATCTGGAAACACCATATATTTT.

V gene TRBV29-1 combines with J gene TRBJ1-5; unclear D gene. Germline-derived CDR1 and CDR2 are SQVTM and ANQGSEA. Trimming cost V 4 bases and J 5 bases, with 15 bases left between them. The CDR3 has 14 amino acids. The DNA for the CDR3 is TGCAGCGTTGCCGAGGGTGGGATAGATCAGCCCCAGCATTTT. Protein sequence: CSVAEGGIDQPQHF.

The V call is TRBV23-1, the J call TRBJ1-1, with D unresolved. TRBV23-1 is treated as an ORF (open reading frame) with a function not yet certain. V gave up 1 base and J gave up 7 bases, with 13 bases separating them. The CDR3 has 14 residues. In DNA, the CDR3 is TGCGCCAGCAGTCAATTAAAGAGGCAGGATGAAGCTTTCTTT. Translated: CASSQLKRQDEAFF.

The chain is built from TRBV6-1 and TRBJ1-1; 7 bases line up with TRBD1. With 6 bases clipped from V and 5 bases from J, the junction kept 9 bases outside the gene matches. The CDR3 is made up of 14 amino acids. The germline V gene has CDR1 MNHNS and CDR2 SASEGT. In DNA form, the CDR3 reads TGTGCCAGCAGCGCGGCAGGGGGGGTGACTGAAGCTTTCTTT. Translation gives CASSAAGGVTEAFF.

The V gene is TRBV5-1, the J gene TRBJ2-5; unclear D gene. CDR3 size: 14 residues. Between the trimmed V and J ends, which lost 1 base and 5 bases, there was a span of 12 bases. Germline V gene lookup returns CDR1 SGHRS and CDR2 YFSETQ. The CDR3 here is CASSLSTFGETQYF. The CDR3 region has the DNA TGCGCCAGCAGCTTGTCGACCTTTGGGGAGACCCAGTACTTC.

A single count supports this clone. The CDR3 coding sequence is TGCGCCAGCAGCGACGGACACGATAATTCACCCCTCCACTTT. Translation: CASSDGHDNSPLHF. This chain uses TRBV5-1 with TRBJ1-6; D perhaps matches TRBD1 (5 bases). Per germline, CDR1 SGHRS and CDR2 YFSETQ. V was pared by 4 bases and J by 5 bases, with 10 bases between. The CDR3 consists of 14 residues.

This clone was observed once. The V gene is TRBV7-2, the J gene TRBJ2-5; TRBD2 might be the D (6 bases). V gave up 3 bases and J gave up 5 bases, with 10 bases separating them. The CDR3 consists of 13 residues. Germline V gene lookup returns CDR1 SGHTA and CDR2 FQGNSA. CDR3: CASSFGTLETQYF. As DNA, the CDR3 is TGTGCCAGCAGCTTCGGGACTCTCGAGACCCAGTACTTC.

This clone was recorded only once. The chain uses TRBV6-6 and TRBJ2-5; a weak D match, TRBD2 (7 bases). This CDR3 contains 15 residues. In germline, CDR1 is MNHNY, CDR2 SVGAGI (reference sequence). V was clipped by 7 bases and J by 5 bases, with 20 bases between them. CDR3 loop: CASTQGQLAFETQYF. The CDR3 nucleotides are TGTGCCAGCACTCAGGGGCAACTAGCGTTTGAGACCCAGTACTTC.

The chain couples TRBV6-1 to TRBJ1-3; D unclear. The CDR3 contains 15 residues. V was clipped by 1 base and J by 0 bases, with 7 bases between them. The germline gives CDR1 MNHNS, CDR2 SASEGT. CDR3 sequence reads: CASSEVVVSGNTIYF. The CDR3 bases are TGTGCCAGCAGTGAAGTTGTCGTCTCTGGAAACACCATATATTTT.

The rearrangement links TRBV2 to TRBJ2-6; 7 bases line up with TRBD1. The CDR3 spans 15 residues. CDR1 and CDR2 (germline): SNHLY, FYNNEI. The junction had 3 bases not matched to a gene; V was cut back by 6 bases and J by 1 base. The CDR3 is CASRRQGSGANVLTF. As DNA, the CDR3 is TGTGCCAGCAGAAGACAGGGATCTGGGGCCAACGTCCTGACTTTC.

The chain carries TRBV5-1 and TRBJ2-2; the D is unclear. The CDR3 has 18 amino acids. In germline, CDR1 is SGHRS, CDR2 YFSETQ. Trimming took 0 bases from V and 2 from J, leaving 17 bases between them. The CDR3 nucleotides read TGCGCCAGCAGCTTGGGCCCGGGCACCATCTTTAACACCGGGGAGCTGTTTTTT. Amino acid sequence: CASSLGPGTIFNTGELFF.

The chain joins TRBV6-5 to TRBJ2-1; perhaps TRBD1 as D (5 bases). In germline, CDR1 is MNHEY, CDR2 SVGAGI. This CDR3 region has 11 residues. Between the trimmed V and J ends, which lost 5 bases and 9 bases, there was a span of 8 bases. The CDR3 sequence is CASSQGGEQFF. The CDR3 nucleotides read TGTGCCAGCAGTCAGGGTGGTGAGCAGTTCTTC.

This clone was seen a single time. The V gene is TRBV29-1, the J gene TRBJ2-2; D possibly matches TRBD1 or TRBD2 (7 bases each). CDR3 size: 15 residues. In germline, CDR1 is SQVTM, CDR2 ANQGSEA. V dropped 7 bases and J dropped 6 bases, with 21 bases sitting between them. The CDR3 protein is CSAYGHQGGAGELFF. For the CDR3, the DNA is TGCAGCGCTTACGGCCATCAGGGGGGGGCCGGGGAGCTGTTTTTT.

The chain joins TRBV30 to TRBJ1-6, with D possibly TRBD1 on 6 matching bases. The CDR3 extends over 16 amino acids. Germline V gene sequence: CDR1 GTSNPN, CDR2 SVGIG (reference sequence). With 0 bases removed from V and 5 bases from J, the gap between germline ends came to 14 bases. As DNA, the CDR3 is TGTGCCTGGAGTGTCGCAGGGGCAAATCATAATTCACCCCTCCACTTT. Translation gives CAWSVAGANHNSPLHF.

V is TRBV4-3 and J is TRBJ2-3, with D hard to call. CDR3 size: 13 residues. Germline CDR1 LGHNA, CDR2 YSLEER. V gave up 8 bases and J gave up 5 bases, with 14 bases separating them. DNA of the CDR3: TGCGCCAGCCAGAGTAACTTGGGAGATACGCAGTATTTT. Translation: CASQSNLGDTQYF.

This rearrangement joins TRBV18 to TRBJ1-5; D not certain. The CDR3 runs to 14 residues. Trimming left V 2 bases short and J 11 bases short, with 16 bases between. The germline V gene has CDR1 KGHSH and CDR2 LQKENI. CDR3 in amino acids: CASSPGSVSAAQHF. The DNA of the CDR3 is TGTGCCAGCTCACCAGGATCCGTATCAGCGGCCCAGCATTTT.

The chain recombines TRBV7-2 with TRBJ1-2; D may be TRBD1 (5 bases). The CDR3 is 13 amino acids. The germline V gene has CDR1 SGHTA and CDR2 FQGNSA. Deletions cut 10 bases from V and 3 bases from J, with 15 bases between. CDR3 sequence reads: CATQLGTDYGYTF. CDR3 in DNA: TGTGCCACACAATTAGGGACGGACTATGGCTACACCTTC.

This clone was recorded only once. The chain has TRBV7-6 and TRBJ1-5; the D gene is possibly TRBD1 (5 bases). This CDR3 is 16 amino acids long. V was pared by 5 bases and J by 0 bases, with 14 bases between. Germline V CDR1 and CDR2: SGHVS, FNYEAQ. The CDR3 sequence is CASSPAGTPSNQPQHF. The CDR3 DNA is TGTGCCAGCAGCCCGGCCGGGACTCCTAGCAATCAGCCCCAGCATTTT.